This is a list of T cell receptor beta chains from one sample in a study of T cells in Graves' hyperthyroidism and ophthalmopathy. TCRdb redid the calling of the multiplex PCR reads with MiXCR, one entry per CDR3 protein. Seen here are about 640,000 distinct CDR3 sequences, about 14% observed once, and the top ten hold about 12%. Sequenced input: blood. The receptor set was obtained from a woman aged 45-60 years with Graves' ophthalmopathy. Both conserved end residues are part of each CDR3. A D gene is named only where the DNA matches it firmly. Only part of the rows carry a size: once, few, many, or a class if the clone is expanded.

V	J	D	size	CDR3	DNA
TRBV7-3	TRBJ2-1	-	-	CASSPTSANWNEQFF	TGTGCCAGCAGCCCCACTTCGGCCAATTGGAATGAGCAGTTCTTC
TRBV20-1	TRBJ1-1	TRBD1	-	CSARRQGEIRRAAFF	TGCAGTGCTAGACGACAGGGAGAAATAAGGCGGGCGGCTTTCTTT
TRBV4-1	TRBJ2-1	-	-	CASSQELARYEQFF	TGCGCCAGCAGCCAAGAGCTAGCGCGTTATGAGCAGTTCTTC
TRBV5-6	TRBJ2-5	TRBD2	many	CASSPGLAGVPGETQYF	TGTGCCAGCAGCCCCGGACTAGCGGGAGTTCCTGGGGAGACCCAGTACTTC
TRBV4-3	TRBJ2-5	TRBD2	-	CASSLTSGRAVKTQYF	TGCGCCAGCAGCCTGACTAGCGGGAGGGCGGTAAAGACCCAGTACTTC
TRBV14	TRBJ2-1	-	-	CASSQVVQAMWYNEQFF	TGTGCCAGCAGCCAAGTGGTCCAGGCTATGTGGTACAATGAGCAGTTCTTC
TRBV6-4	TRBJ2-2	TRBD2	-	CASSPLGLASGELFF	TGTGCCAGCAGTCCCTTGGGACTAGCAAGCGGGGAGCTGTTTTTT
TRBV3-1	TRBJ2-5	TRBD1	-	CASSQPWDRGQETQYF	TGTGCCAGCAGCCAACCCTGGGACAGGGGCCAAGAGACCCAGTACTTC
TRBV14	TRBJ1-6	-	-	CASSQEREASYNSPLHF	TGTGCCAGCAGCCAAGAGCGGGAAGCCAGTTATAATTCACCCCTCCACTTT
TRBV7-2	TRBJ2-5	TRBD1	many	CASSVDRGRQETQYF	TGTGCCAGCAGCGTAGACAGGGGGCGCCAAGAGACCCAGTACTTC
TRBV7-2	TRBJ2-1	-	many	CASSLEAEQFF	TGTGCCAGCAGCTTAGAGGCTGAGCAGTTCTTC
TRBV6-1	TRBJ2-7	TRBD1	-	CASSEYRGRYEQYF	TGTGCCAGCAGTGAATACAGGGGGCGATACGAGCAGTACTTC
TRBV20-1	TRBJ2-7	TRBD2	many	CSARKSTSGRAYEQYF	TGCAGTGCTAGAAAATCGACTAGCGGGAGGGCATATGAGCAGTACTTC
TRBV6-2/TRBV6-3	TRBJ2-7	TRBD2	many	CASRKTSGLYEQYF	TGTGCCAGCAGAAAGACTAGCGGTCTCTACGAGCAGTACTTC
TRBV19	TRBJ2-2	-	-	CASSMDPFWVLSTGELFF	TGTGCCAGTAGTATGGATCCTTTTTGGGTCCTTAGCACCGGGGAGCTGTTTTTT
TRBV12-3/TRBV12-4	TRBJ1-3	TRBD1	-	CASSPGQGRSSGNTIYF	TGTGCCAGCAGTCCAGGACAGGGCCGGAGCTCTGGAAACACCATATATTTT
TRBV20-1	TRBJ1-5	-	many	CSASQGAGSQPQHF	TGCAGTGCTTCCCAAGGGGCAGGGAGTCAGCCCCAGCATTTT
TRBV6-1	TRBJ1-4	-	-	CASSPDRSNEKLFF	TGTGCCAGCAGTCCCGACAGGAGCAATGAAAAACTGTTTTTT
TRBV6-2/TRBV6-3	TRBJ2-7	-	-	CASSYSTRPGTSEQYF	TGTGCCAGCAGTTACTCTACTCGACCGGGAACGAGCGAGCAGTACTTC
TRBV3-1	TRBJ1-5	-	many	CASSQVVGNQPQHF	TGTGCCAGCAGCCAAGTGGTTGGCAATCAGCCCCAGCATTTT
TRBV7-8	TRBJ1-1	TRBD1	-	CASSPSGTGVQGTEAFF	TGTGCCAGCAGCCCTTCCGGGACAGGAGTTCAAGGCACTGAAGCTTTCTTT
TRBV9	TRBJ2-2	-	few	CASSPGLAGELFF	TGTGCCAGCAGCCCCGGGTTGGCCGGGGAGCTGTTTTTT
TRBV6-2/TRBV6-3	TRBJ2-1	-	few	CASSPTIGATVEQFF	TGTGCCAGCAGCCCGACAATAGGGGCCACGGTTGAGCAGTTCTTC
TRBV9	TRBJ2-1	TRBD2	few	CASSVGIAGSYNEQFF	TGTGCCAGCAGCGTAGGAATAGCGGGATCCTACAATGAGCAGTTCTTC
TRBV20-1	TRBJ2-2	-	many	CSARDSRRGGELFF	TGCAGTGCTAGGGATTCTAGGCGTGGCGGGGAGCTGTTTTTT
TRBV6-6	TRBJ2-7	TRBD2	many	CASSYGLWREAKYEQYF	TGTGCCAGCAGTTACGGGTTATGGCGGGAGGCCAAATACGAGCAGTACTTC
TRBV30	TRBJ2-1	TRBD2	many	CACHGTKGNEQFF	TGTGCCTGCCACGGGACTAAGGGCAATGAGCAGTTCTTC
TRBV7-2	TRBJ1-6	-	-	CASSIRFRDSPLHF	TGTGCCAGCAGCATAAGGTTTAGAGATTCACCCCTCCACTTT
TRBV20-1	TRBJ2-1	-	few	CSARPLGERQFF	TGCAGTGCTAGACCGCTTGGGGAAAGGCAGTTCTTC
TRBV5-8	TRBJ1-3	-	many	CASSQTAQPSGNTIYF	TGTGCCAGCAGCCAAACGGCCCAACCCTCTGGAAACACCATATATTTT
TRBV6-2/TRBV6-3	TRBJ2-7	-	many	CASSSSYPSYEQYF	TGTGCCAGCAGCTCTAGCTACCCCTCCTACGAGCAGTACTTC
TRBV28	TRBJ2-7	-	many	CATYPLGAHEQYF	TGTGCCACCTACCCCCTCGGGGCTCACGAGCAGTACTTC
TRBV6-1	TRBJ1-4	-	few	CASSWDRKGTTNEKLFF	TGTGCCAGCAGTTGGGATAGAAAGGGAACGACTAATGAAAAACTGTTTTTT
TRBV9	TRBJ2-1	-	few	CASSVQATPGLPEQFF	TGTGCCAGCAGCGTACAAGCGACACCGGGACTCCCAGAGCAGTTCTTC
TRBV24-1	TRBJ2-3	TRBD2	many	CATSEFPGTSGKGRTDTQYF	TGTGCCACCAGTGAGTTTCCTGGGACTAGCGGGAAGGGGCGAACAGATACGCAGTATTTT
TRBV7-2	TRBJ2-1	-	many	CASSLGAGGRYNEQFF	TGTGCCAGCAGCTTAGGGGCCGGAGGGCGCTACAATGAGCAGTTCTTC
TRBV11-2	TRBJ1-6	-	many	CASSLRVGNSPLHF	TGTGCCAGCAGCCTTCGGGTGGGAAATTCACCCCTCCACTTT
TRBV28	TRBJ1-2	TRBD1	many	CASSLRVVGQGARRPNYGYTF	TGTGCCAGCAGTTTAAGGGTTGTCGGGCAGGGGGCGCGAAGACCTAACTATGGCTACACCTTC
TRBV5-1	TRBJ1-1	-	many	CASRMTGWTEAFF	TGCGCCAGCAGGATGACAGGTTGGACTGAAGCTTTCTTT
TRBV5-1	TRBJ2-7	-	many	CASSLKNEQYF	TGCGCCAGCAGCTTGAAAAACGAGCAGTACTTC
TRBV3-2	TRBJ2-4	-	-	CASSQAGLIKFLNIQYF	TGTGCCAGCAGCCAAGCGGGACTAATAAAATTTTTAAACATTCAGTACTTC
TRBV6-2/TRBV6-3	TRBJ2-5	-	few	CASSYPPGGGQPREAQYF	TGTGCCAGCAGTTACCCCCCCGGAGGGGGCCAGCCAAGAGAGGCCCAGTACTTC
TRBV5-1	TRBJ2-7	TRBD2	few	CASSFGGERYF	TGCGCCAGCAGCTTCGGGGGGGAGCGGTACTTC
TRBV25-1	TRBJ1-1	TRBD1	few	CASRQSGTGGTEAFF	TGTGCCAGCAGACAATCCGGGACAGGGGGCACTGAAGCTTTCTTT
TRBV27	TRBJ2-3	TRBD2	-	CASSLPGTTDTQYF	TGTGCCAGCAGTTTACCAGGGACTACTGATACGCAGTATTTT
TRBV7-2	TRBJ1-5	-	-	CASSSNSLFSNQPQHF	TGTGCCAGCAGCTCAAATTCCCTTTTTAGCAATCAGCCCCAGCATTTT
TRBV4-2	TRBJ2-7	-	-	CASSQENGLIQYF	TGTGCCAGCAGCCAAGAGAATGGACTAATACAGTACTTC
TRBV7-2	TRBJ2-1	TRBD2	many	CASSLVAGGDNEQFF	TGTGCCAGCAGCTTAGTAGCGGGAGGGGACAATGAGCAGTTCTTC
TRBV7-9	TRBJ2-7	-	few	CASSFLGGLGDEQYF	TGTGCCAGCAGCTTCCTAGGAGGACTGGGGGACGAGCAGTACTTC
TRBV24-1	TRBJ2-2	-	-	CATSDLGAPNTGELFF	TGTGCCACCAGTGATTTGGGGGCGCCGAACACCGGGGAGCTGTTTTTT
TRBV24-1	TRBJ2-2	-	few	CATSDTQGGTGELFF	TGTGCCACCAGTGATACCCAAGGAGGGACCGGGGAGCTGTTTTTT
TRBV20-1	TRBJ2-5	TRBD2	once	CSAKHGLAGKERETQYF	TGCAGTGCAAAGCACGGACTAGCGGGAAAGGAGAGGGAGACCCAGTACTTC
TRBV6-2/TRBV6-3	TRBJ2-3	-	many	CASSRQSGLTDTQYF	TGTGCCAGCAGTCGCCAAAGCGGTCTCACAGATACGCAGTATTTT
TRBV6-1	TRBJ1-5	TRBD1	few	CASSYRGPSDSNQPQHF	TGTGCCAGCAGTTATAGGGGGCCGTCCGATAGCAATCAGCCCCAGCATTTT
TRBV7-6	TRBJ2-5	-	many	CASSLGRTAVGLETQYF	TGTGCCAGCAGCTTAGGGAGGACCGCCGTAGGGCTTGAGACCCAGTACTTC
TRBV2	TRBJ2-3	-	many	CASSEVGLTDTQYF	TGTGCCAGCAGTGAAGTGGGTCTTACAGATACGCAGTATTTT
TRBV4-3	TRBJ2-7	-	-	CASSQETIGGGGYEQYF	TGCGCCAGCAGCCAAGAGACGATCGGGGGAGGGGGCTACGAGCAGTACTTC
TRBV28	TRBJ2-7	TRBD2	many	CASSLWLAGVSEQYF	TGTGCCAGCAGTTTATGGCTAGCGGGAGTATCGGAGCAGTACTTC
TRBV4-3	TRBJ1-6	-	-	CASSQDSRGSPNSPLHF	TGCGCCAGCAGCCAAGACTCCAGGGGCTCTCCGAATTCACCCCTCCACTTT